These 7 T cell receptor beta chains originate from one sample sequenced in a study of vaccination effects on CD4 cells after COVID-19 (dated 2022 in TCRdb). For these TCRs, the target antigens are not known. Library method: the immunoSEQ multiplex PCR assay. In TCRdb, the immuneACCESS table is reduced to in-frame sequences with V and J assigned. These tables do not hold every clone; where another copy was compared, an unresolved V gene accounts for under half, and the others remain unexplained. Here the sample has 26,000 or so clones; roughly 70% occur a single time. Clones ranked in the top ten supply about 20% of the sample. The ViraFEST assay stimulated PBMC with viral peptide pools and then used TCR sequencing to identify antigen-specific CD4+ T cell clonotypes by expansion. After more than 9 days of culture, CD4+ T cells were isolated with the EasySep CD4+ T cell isolation kit. Healthy vaccine recipients had no prior SARS-CoV-2 infection, confirmed by negative nucleocapsid antibodies before and after vaccination.

Sequencing used CD4+ T cells from PBMCs cultured with HCoV-NL63 spike peptides, obtained before COVID-19 vaccination. Read against the paper, the sample's cell subset or site label means: HCoV-NL63 spike overlapping peptide pool stimulation. These TCRs come from a human donor who received a COVID-19 vaccine.

This chain connects TRBV5-1 to TRBJ2-7; D might be TRBD2 (6 bases). The CDR3 extends over 13 amino acids. The V gene's germline CDR1 is SGHRS and CDR2 YFSETQ. V shed 0 bases and J shed 6 bases, with 10 bases lying between them. The CDR3 region has the DNA TGCGCCAGCAGCTTGGCCGGGAGCTCCGAGCAGTACTTC. Its protein is CASSLAGSSEQYF.

The table lists this clone with a count of one. The chain joins TRBV18 to TRBJ2-7; D is unresolved. V was clipped by 2 bases and J by 0 bases, with 11 bases between them. CDR1 is KGHSH and CDR2 is LQKENI in the germline V gene. The length of the CDR3 is 15 residues. Written as DNA, the CDR3 is TGTGCCAGCTCACCAACAACGGTTAGCTCCTACGAGCAGTACTTC. Encoded protein: CASSPTTVSSYEQYF. The complete variable domain, with remaining parts taken from reference TRBV18 and TRBJ2-7, reads NAGVMQNPRHLVRRRGQEARLRCSPMKGHSHVYWYRQLPEEGLKFMVYLQKENIIDESGMPKERFSAEFPKEGPSILRIQQVVRGDSAAYFCASSPTTVSSYEQYFGPGTRLTVT.

The rearrangement links TRBV11-2 to TRBJ2-6; D is possibly TRBD1 or TRBD2 (5 bases each). The CDR3 covers 17 residues. CDR1 SGHAT and CDR2 FQNNGV come from the germline V gene. With 5 bases removed from V and 0 bases from J, the gap between germline ends came to 14 bases. In nucleotides, the CDR3 is TGTGCCAGCAGCCTTCCGGGACGGTACTCTGGGGCCAACGTCCTGACTTTC. Amino acid sequence: CASSLPGRYSGANVLTF.

This chain links TRBV15 with TRBJ1-5; 8 bases are a match to TRBD1. Trimming removed 2 bases from V and 2 bases from J; junction bases left unmatched: 8. Germline-derived CDR1 and CDR2 are LNHNV and YYDKDF (reference sequence). The CDR3 has 17 residues. The CDR3 coding sequence is TGTGCCACCAGCAGACGCTCCGGGACAGGACGCAATCAGCCCCAGCATTTT. This encodes CATSRRSGTGRNQPQHF.

The V and J genes are TRBV5-1 and TRBJ1-4; possible D gene TRBD1, 5 bases. Trimming took 1 base from V and 4 from J, leaving 14 bases between them. Germline V gene data show CDR1 as SGHRS and CDR2 as YFSETQ. The CDR3 consists of 16 residues. DNA of the CDR3: TGCGCCAGCAGCTTGCAAGCCGGGGGATTTAATGAAAAACTGTTTTTT. It is translated as CASSLQAGGFNEKLFF.

Note on this clone: Compared with germline, one end of the junction differs, possibly owing to a read error. The gene calls are TRBV7-3 and TRBJ2-7, with a possible D match to TRBD1 (7 bases). The germline gives CDR1 SGHTA, CDR2 FQGTGA. This CDR3 comprises 14 residues. CDR3 nucleotide sequence: TGTACCAGCAGCGCTACAGGGGACTCCCACGAGCAGTACTTC. Protein: CTSSATGDSHEQYF. The whole variable domain, remainder taken from reference TRBV7-3 and TRBJ2-7, is GAGVSQTPSNKVTEKGKYVELRCDPISGHTALYWYRQSLGQGPEFLIYFQGTGAADDSGLPNDRFFAVRPEGSVSTLKIQRTERGDSAVYLCTSSATGDSHEQYFGPGTRLTVT.

The CDR3 region is CASSDRIHEQYF. DNA for the CDR3: TGTGCCAGCAGCGACAGAATCCACGAGCAGTACTTC. The V and J genes are TRBV27 and TRBJ2-7; a weak D match, TRBD1 (5 bases). Trimming cost V 6 bases and J 5 bases, with 11 bases left between them. The germline V gene has CDR1 MNHEY and CDR2 SMNVEV (reference sequence). The CDR3 has 12 amino acids.